The 25 T cell receptor beta chains listed next were all sequenced from one sample in a study of identical twins (dated by TCRdb to the mid-2010s). Library generation was performed with 5' RACE. The instrument given in TCRdb is Illumina HiSeq 2000. TCRdb reran the public reads through fastp at Q25 and MiXCR, keeping productive beta chains. Identical CDR3 proteins give one entry, which carries the most common genes and DNA. For this sample there are hundreds of thousands of distinct CDR3 sequences; around 21% appear just once. Clones ranked in the top ten supply more than 4% of the sample. Separately, the same data were catalogued under a study of T cells expressing NK-cell markers.

Sequenced: PBMCs. All receptors come from a young woman in good health.

The chain joins TRBV5-1 to TRBJ1-6, with D possibly matching TRBD1 (6 bases). This CDR3 comprises 14 residues. Trimming stripped 4 bases from V and 8 bases from J, with 13 bases between. CDR1 is SGHRS, CDR2 YFSETQ, per germline. Here the CDR3 reads CASSTDSWDSPLHF. The DNA of the CDR3 is TGCGCCAGCAGCACGGACAGCTGGGATTCACCCCTCCACTTT.

This clonotype was picked up a small number of times. V usage is TRBV20-1 and J usage is TRBJ2-1; the D is unclear. Germline V gene sequence: CDR1 DFQATT, CDR2 SNEGSKA (reference sequence). Trimming took off 5 bases at V and 3 bases at J, with 11 bases between the two ends. The CDR3 extends over 13 amino acids. As DNA, the CDR3 is TGCAGTGCTGCCGGTCCCAGCTACAATGAGCAGTTCTTC. Protein: CSAAGPSYNEQFF.

This clonotype appeared many times. This chain links TRBV20-1 with TRBJ2-7, with 7 bases lining up with TRBD2. CDR1 and CDR2 from the germline V gene are DFQATT and SNEGSKA (reference sequence). The V gene end was trimmed by 0 bases and the J gene end by 5 bases; junction bases not matched to a gene: 7. The CDR3 spans 14 residues. The CDR3 is CSAREGGSPDEQYF. Here the CDR3 DNA reads TGCAGTGCTAGAGAAGGCGGGAGCCCAGACGAGCAGTACTTC.

This clonotype turned up a few times. The rearrangement joins TRBV6-5 to TRBJ1-1; TRBD1 matches at 8 bases. With V trimmed by 1 base and J by 1 base, 8 bases remained unmatched. This CDR3 region has 17 residues. CDR1 and CDR2 from the germline V gene are MNHEY and SVGAGI. This CDR3 is CASSYWGTGGENTEAFF. The CDR3 DNA is TGTGCCAGCAGTTACTGGGGGACAGGAGGGGAGAACACTGAAGCTTTCTTT.

This clonotype has more than one count but fewer than ten. This chain links TRBV12-3 or TRBV12-4 with TRBJ1-5; D gene unclear. V was clipped by 5 bases and J by 7 bases, with 12 bases between them. This CDR3 spans 13 amino acids. Here the CDR3 DNA reads TGTGCCAGCAGTCTCCCTCCGGGGCAGCCCCAGCATTTT. This gives the protein CASSLPPGQPQHF.

Comments on this clonotype: Lacking the conserved final phenylalanine or tryptophan, this CDR3 likely reflects a read error. The chain links TRBV24-1 to TRBJ2-1, with D hard to call. V was trimmed by 4 bases and J by 7 bases, leaving 10 bases between them. The CDR3 is 13 amino acids. Germline V gene sequence: CDR1 KGHDR, CDR2 SFDVKD. CDR3 residues: CATSEYGLNEQFL. The CDR3 nucleotides are TGTGCCACCAGTGAATACGGCCTTAATGAGCAGTTCCTC.

This clonotype was counted only a few times. The genes are TRBV15 and TRBJ2-5; TRBD2 agrees at 11 bases. Germline trimming cut 5 bases from V and 2 bases from J; bases unmatched to any gene: 4. The CDR3 is made up of 15 amino acids. In germline, CDR1 is LNHNV, CDR2 YYDKDF (reference sequence). The CDR3 DNA reads as TGTGCCACCAGCCGGACTAGCGGGCATCAAGAGACCCAGTACTTC. Encoded protein: CATSRTSGHQETQYF.

This chain connects TRBV12-3 or TRBV12-4 to TRBJ2-1; the D gene is possibly TRBD2 (5 bases). This CDR3 region has 11 residues. With 4 bases removed from V and 13 bases from J, the gap between germline ends came to 11 bases. The CDR3 nucleotides are TGTGCCAGCAGTTCTCGACTATTTCAGTTCTTC. It yields the protein CASSSRLFQFF.

This clonotype occurred a few times. The chain joins TRBV7-3 to TRBJ2-2, with D possibly TRBD2 on 5 matching bases. The germline V and J ends were trimmed by 5 bases and 0 bases, with 13 bases remaining between them. Germline values: CDR1 SGHTA, CDR2 FQGTGA. The CDR3 is made up of 16 amino acids. The CDR3 is CASSLLGGSNTGELFF. The CDR3 DNA reads as TGTGCCAGCAGCCTCCTAGGCGGGTCGAACACCGGGGAGCTGTTTTTT.

The chain combines TRBV6-1 with TRBJ2-7; D might be TRBD1 (6 bases). Trimming removed 8 bases from V and 4 bases from J, with 15 bases in between. Germline assignment: CDR1 MNHNS and CDR2 SASEGT. The length of the CDR3 is 13 residues. The CDR3: CASGTAGDYEQYF. The CDR3 coding sequence is TGTGCCAGCGGAACCGCAGGGGATTACGAGCAGTACTTC.

The genes are TRBV20-1 and TRBJ2-7; D is perhaps TRBD1 (6 bases). This CDR3 comprises 13 residues. V lost 6 bases, J lost 4 bases, and 16 bases lay in between. The germline V gene has CDR1 DFQATT and CDR2 SNEGSKA (reference sequence). CDR3 DNA sequence: TGCAGTGCAGAGGGGGACGGTCTATACGAGCAGTACTTC. Its protein is CSAEGDGLYEQYF.

This clonotype was detected many times. The genes are TRBV9 and TRBJ1-1; D is undetermined. Trimming removed 0 bases from V and 0 bases from J, with 6 bases in between. CDR3 length: 14 residues. Germline loops: CDR1 SGDLS, CDR2 YYNGEE. CDR3 protein: CASSVDAMNTEAFF. The CDR3 nucleotides read TGTGCCAGCAGCGTAGACGCAATGAACACTGAAGCTTTCTTT. Together with reference TRBV9 and TRBJ1-1, the CDR3 gives the full variable domain: DSGVTQTPKHLITATGQRVTLRCSPRSGDLSVYWYQQSLDQGLQFLIQYYNGEERAKGNILERFSAQQFPDLHSELNLSSLELGDSALYFCASSVDAMNTEAFFGQGTRLTVV.

The chain employs TRBV2 and TRBJ2-3, with TRBD2 identical over 10 bases. This CDR3 contains 15 residues. The V gene's germline CDR1 is SNHLY and CDR2 FYNNEI. The junction had 6 bases not matched to a gene; V was cut back by 8 bases and J by 1 base. CDR3 loop: CASFPLAGGTDTQYF. The CDR3 coding sequence is TGTGCCAGCTTTCCCCTAGCGGGGGGCACAGATACGCAGTATTTT.

This clonotype was recorded a few times. V is TRBV6-2 or TRBV6-3 and J is TRBJ2-4, with TRBD2 as a possible D gene (7 bases). V was clipped by 6 bases and J by 1 base, with 16 bases between them. The germline gives CDR1 MNHEY, CDR2 SVGEGT. The CDR3 loop spans 16 amino acids. The CDR3 is CASRAGRGAAKNIQYF. CDR3 in DNA: TGTGCCAGCAGAGCGGGACGGGGGGCGGCCAAAAACATTCAGTACTTC.

This clonotype was counted only a few times. The chain links TRBV15 to TRBJ2-3; D gene uncertain. Germline V CDR1 and CDR2: LNHNV, YYDKDF (reference sequence). Trimming cost V 0 bases and J 7 bases, with 8 bases left between them. The CDR3 totals 13 residues. The DNA for the CDR3 is TGTGCCACCAGCAGAGATGTAAGGTATACGCAGTATTTT. Translating it yields CATSRDVRYTQYF.

This clonotype was picked up many times. The gene calls are TRBV4-3 and TRBJ2-2; 7 bases match TRBD2. CDR3 length: 17 amino acids. V gave up 4 bases and J gave up 4 bases; unmatched junction bases: 12. The germline CDR1 and CDR2 sequences are LGHNA and YSLEER. The CDR3 sequence is CASSPDRGLDPTGELFF. In DNA form, the CDR3 reads TGCGCCAGCAGCCCGGACCGAGGACTAGACCCCACCGGGGAGCTGTTTTTT.

The chain joins TRBV12-3 or TRBV12-4 to TRBJ2-5, with 11 bases lining up with TRBD2. The CDR3 is made up of 18 amino acids. Trimming took 6 bases from V and 4 from J; bases not matched to a gene: 16. CDR3 residues: CASRPGGLAGGIRETQYF. DNA for the CDR3: TGTGCCAGCAGGCCCGGAGGGCTAGCGGGAGGAATACGAGAGACCCAGTACTTC.

There are many counts of this clonotype. The chain combines TRBV7-2 with TRBJ2-7; 7 nucleotides agree with TRBD2. The CDR3 consists of 14 residues. CDR1 is SGHTA and CDR2 is FQGNSA in the germline V gene. J lost 5 bases, V lost 5 bases, and 9 bases had no gene match. DNA of the CDR3: TGTGCCAGCAGCCCTCTCTACGCGGGAGACGAGCAGTACTTC. Amino acid sequence: CASSPLYAGDEQYF.

This clonotype was seen many times. The gene calls are TRBV15 and TRBJ1-1; 7 positions agree with TRBD1. This CDR3 is built from 15 residues. Per the germline V gene, CDR1 is LNHNV and CDR2 is YYDKDF (reference sequence). The ends lost 1 base at V and 4 bases at J; junction bases unmatched: 6. CDR3 coding DNA: TGTGCCACCAGCAGAGTCAGAGACAGGGCCACTGAAGCTTTCTTT. Its translation: CATSRVRDRATEAFF.

V is TRBV4-3 and J is TRBJ2-1; no firm D call. Per the germline V gene, CDR1 is LGHNA and CDR2 is YSLEER. V shed 0 bases and J shed 9 bases, with 9 bases lying between them. The CDR3 spans 13 residues. This chain's CDR3 is CASSQDTRTEQFF. The CDR3 coding sequence is TGCGCCAGCAGCCAAGATACGCGGACTGAGCAGTTCTTC.

This clonotype has a handful of counts. The V call is TRBV7-8, the J call TRBJ1-5; TRBD1 is a possible D gene (6 bases). Trimming removed 3 bases at V and 7 bases at J, with 16 bases between. Germline V gene data show CDR1 as SGHVS and CDR2 as FQNEAQ. This CDR3 is 15 amino acids long. The CDR3 spells CASSLPGGLGQPQHF. The CDR3 nucleotides read TGTGCCAGCAGCTTGCCGGGGGGGCTTGGGCAGCCCCAGCATTTT.

CDR3: CASSQGPQGLWYEQFF. The CDR3 DNA follows: TGTGCCAGCAGCCAAGGTCCCCAGGGACTATGGTATGAGCAGTTCTTC. This sequence joins TRBV3-1 and TRBJ2-1; TRBD2 agrees at 7 bases. Germline lookup yields CDR1 LGHDT and CDR2 YNNKEL (reference sequence). CDR3 length: 16 residues. V lost 1 base to trimming and J lost 8 bases; unmatched junction nucleotides: 11.

This clonotype came up many times. The chain recombines TRBV29-1 with TRBJ2-1; D gene unclear. CDR1 SQVTM and CDR2 ANQGSEA come from the germline V gene. CDR3 length equals 13 residues. V was cut by 3 bases and J by 7 bases, with 13 bases left in between. CDR3 DNA: TGCAGCGTTGATTCACCCCGGAAGAATGAGCAGTTCTTC. It codes for CSVDSPRKNEQFF.

The sample holds many counts of this clonotype. This chain uses TRBV5-6 with TRBJ1-1; D unresolved. Trimming pared 2 bases from V and 7 bases from J, leaving 9 bases between. This CDR3 spans 12 amino acids. The germline CDR1 and CDR2 sequences are SGHDT and YYEEEE. The CDR3 loop is CASSFEGSEAFF. The CDR3, as DNA: TGTGCCAGCAGCTTTGAAGGGAGTGAAGCTTTCTTT.

The chain is built from TRBV19 and TRBJ2-4, with D unresolved. This CDR3 contains 14 residues. The germline CDR1 and CDR2 sequences are LNHDA and SQIVND (reference sequence). Trimming shortened V by 6 bases and J by 1 base, and 10 bases separated the two germline ends. The CDR3: CASSPQPAKNIQYF. The CDR3 DNA reads as TGTGCCAGTAGCCCCCAACCGGCCAAAAACATTCAGTACTTC.